Shown below are 10 T cell receptor beta chains from a single sample sequenced in a study of cytomegalovirus exposure and HLA in healthy donors. Primers for the PCR totalled 60 Vbeta and 13 Jbeta. TCRdb's copy holds only in-frame clones and misses some; the assay was immunoSEQ multiplex PCR. The data contain 130,000 or so clones, around 73% of them seen just once; the ten biggest clones take up approximately 1.5%. The material sequenced was PBMCs. These TCRs come from a female donor in good health and CMV-seronegative.

The chain links TRBV9 to TRBJ2-7, with D perhaps TRBD2 (6 bases). The CDR3 is 19 residues long. The germline V gene has CDR1 SGDLS and CDR2 YYNGEE. The V gene lost 0 bases and the J gene lost 5 bases, with 27 bases spanning the gap. In nucleotides, the CDR3 is TGTGCCAGCAGCGTAGAAGGAGGTGGGACGGCGGGAACAGGCCACGAGCAGTACTTC. This gives the protein CASSVEGGGTAGTGHEQYF.

This chain links TRBV5-1 with TRBJ2-7; TRBD1 aligns across 10 bases. J gave up 6 bases and V 7 bases, and 10 bases lay outside the gene matches. Germline loops: CDR1 SGHRS, CDR2 YFSETQ. The CDR3 runs to 14 residues. The CDR3 nucleotides read TGCGCCAGCCGACCCGGGACAGGGGTACGCGAGCAGTACTTC. This encodes CASRPGTGVREQYF.

The chain has TRBV28 and TRBJ1-4, with D possibly TRBD1 on 6 matching bases. CDR3 length: 17 amino acids. Trimming stripped 5 bases from V and 8 bases from J, with 24 bases between. The germline CDR1 and CDR2 sequences are MDHEN and SYDVKM. The CDR3 region is CASSLVTTGTRGEKLFF. The CDR3 nucleotides read TGTGCCAGCAGTCTCGTCACAACCGGGACAAGGGGGGAAAAACTGTTTTTT.

The chain is built from TRBV7-6 and TRBJ2-1, with 9 bases matching TRBD1. Germline CDR1 and CDR2: SGHVS and FNYEAQ. V shed 3 bases, J shed 6 bases, and the junction held 9 bases outside the gene matches. The CDR3 sequence is 16 residues long. The CDR3 DNA follows: TGTGCCAGCAGCTTGGGAACAGGGGGCGAGCCCAATGAGCAGTTCTTC. Translated: CASSLGTGGEPNEQFF.

This chain uses TRBV5-1 with TRBJ1-1; a weak D match, TRBD1 (5 bases). Germline V gene sequence: CDR1 SGHRS, CDR2 YFSETQ. The V end was cut by 0 bases, the J end by 3 bases, with 15 bases between. The CDR3 contains 16 residues. CDR3 sequence (DNA): TGCGCCAGCAGCTTGGTAGGGGCAGGGATGGACACTGAAGCTTTCTTT. Encoded protein: CASSLVGAGMDTEAFF.

The rearrangement links TRBV5-1 to TRBJ2-3; 8 bases agree with TRBD2. The CDR3 length is 14 residues. CDR1 SGHRS and CDR2 YFSETQ come from the germline V gene. Trimming cost V 4 bases and J 5 bases; bases outside gene matches: 6. CDR3 region: CASSGRGGGDTQYF. The CDR3 DNA sequence: TGCGCCAGCAGCGGACGGGGGGGCGGAGATACGCAGTATTTT.

This clone turned up a few times. J is TRBJ1-6 and V is TRBV7-2; 10 nucleotides align to TRBD1. Trimming took 4 bases from V and 10 from J; bases not matched to a gene: 10. The CDR3 sequence is 16 residues long. Per germline, CDR1 SGHTA and CDR2 FQGNSA. The CDR3 region is CASSSDRGLFISPLHF. The CDR3 bases are TGTGCCAGCAGCTCGGACAGGGGGTTGTTCATATCACCCCTCCACTTT.

This clone was found once. This chain connects TRBV10-2 to TRBJ2-5; a weak D match, TRBD2 (5 bases). CDR1 WSHSY and CDR2 SAAADI come from the germline V gene. The CDR3 length is 14 residues. The ends were cut back, 0 bases at V and 5 bases at J, with 10 bases in the middle. CDR3 residues: CASSESTPGETQYF. The CDR3 DNA reads TGCGCCAGCAGTGAGTCGACCCCGGGGGAGACCCAGTACTTC.

V gene TRBV11-2 combines with J gene TRBJ2-7; 10 bases align to TRBD1. J gave up 3 bases and V 6 bases, and 5 bases lay outside the gene matches. This CDR3 is 14 amino acids long. Germline-derived CDR1 and CDR2 are SGHAT and FQNNGV. Here the CDR3 DNA reads TGTGCCAGCAGTCCGGGACAGGGGATCTACGAGCAGTACTTC. Translated, it gives CASSPGQGIYEQYF.

J is TRBJ2-1 and V is TRBV27; 7 bases align to TRBD1. The CDR3 length is 12 residues. The V gene end was trimmed by 5 bases and the J gene end by 9 bases; junction bases not matched to a gene: 4. Per germline, CDR1 MNHEY and CDR2 SMNVEV (reference sequence). This CDR3 reads CASSPTGAEQFF. In nucleotides, the CDR3 is TGTGCCAGCAGTCCTACAGGGGCTGAGCAGTTCTTC.